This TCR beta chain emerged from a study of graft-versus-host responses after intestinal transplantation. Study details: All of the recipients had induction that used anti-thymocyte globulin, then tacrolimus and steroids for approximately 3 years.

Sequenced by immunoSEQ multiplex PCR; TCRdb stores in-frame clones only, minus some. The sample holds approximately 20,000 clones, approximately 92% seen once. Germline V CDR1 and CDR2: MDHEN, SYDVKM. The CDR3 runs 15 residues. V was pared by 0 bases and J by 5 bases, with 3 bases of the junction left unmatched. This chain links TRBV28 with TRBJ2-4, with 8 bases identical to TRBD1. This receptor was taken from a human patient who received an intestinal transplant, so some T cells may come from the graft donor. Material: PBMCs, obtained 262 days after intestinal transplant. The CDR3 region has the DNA TGTGCCAGCAGTTTATGGGCAGGGGGCGAAAACATTCAGTACTTC. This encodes CASSLWAGGENIQYF.